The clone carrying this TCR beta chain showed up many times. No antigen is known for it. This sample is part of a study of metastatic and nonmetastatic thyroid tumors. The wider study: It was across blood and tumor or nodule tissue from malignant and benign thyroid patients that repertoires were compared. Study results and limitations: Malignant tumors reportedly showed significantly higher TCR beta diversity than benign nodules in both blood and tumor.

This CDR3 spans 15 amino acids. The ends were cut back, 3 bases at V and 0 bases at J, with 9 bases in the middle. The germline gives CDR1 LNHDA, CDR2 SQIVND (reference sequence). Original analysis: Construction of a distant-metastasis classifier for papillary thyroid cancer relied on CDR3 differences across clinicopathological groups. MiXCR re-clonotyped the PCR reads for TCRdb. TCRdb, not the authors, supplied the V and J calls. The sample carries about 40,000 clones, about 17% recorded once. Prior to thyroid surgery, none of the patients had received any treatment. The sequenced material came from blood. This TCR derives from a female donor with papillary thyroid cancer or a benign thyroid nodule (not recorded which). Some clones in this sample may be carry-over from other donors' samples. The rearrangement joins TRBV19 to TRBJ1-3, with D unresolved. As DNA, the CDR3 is TGTGCCAGTAGTATCTTCACCATCTCTGGAAACACCATATATTTT. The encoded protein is CASSIFTISGNTIYF.